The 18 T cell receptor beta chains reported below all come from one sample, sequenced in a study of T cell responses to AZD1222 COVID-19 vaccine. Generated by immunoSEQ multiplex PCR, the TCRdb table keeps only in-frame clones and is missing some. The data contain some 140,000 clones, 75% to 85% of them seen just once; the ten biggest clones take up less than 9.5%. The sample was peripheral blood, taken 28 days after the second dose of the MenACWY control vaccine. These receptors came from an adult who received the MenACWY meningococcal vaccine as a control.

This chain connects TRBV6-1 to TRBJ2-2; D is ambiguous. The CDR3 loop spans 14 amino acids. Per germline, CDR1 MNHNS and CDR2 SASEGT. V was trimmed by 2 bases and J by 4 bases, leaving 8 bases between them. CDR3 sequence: CASSESTVTGELFF. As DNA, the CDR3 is TGTGCCAGCAGTGAAAGTACTGTCACCGGGGAGCTGTTTTTT.

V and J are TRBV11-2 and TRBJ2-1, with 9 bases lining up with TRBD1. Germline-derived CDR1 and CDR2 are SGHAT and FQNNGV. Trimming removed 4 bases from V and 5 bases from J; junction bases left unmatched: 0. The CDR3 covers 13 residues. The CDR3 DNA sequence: TGTGCCAGCAGCTGGGACAGGGACAATGAGCAGTTCTTC. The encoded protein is CASSWDRDNEQFF.

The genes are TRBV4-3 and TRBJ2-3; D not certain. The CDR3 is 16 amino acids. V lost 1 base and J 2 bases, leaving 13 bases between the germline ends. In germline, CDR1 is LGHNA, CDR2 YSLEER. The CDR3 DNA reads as TGCGCCAGCAGCCAAGGTTCCCTAATCGACACAGATACGCAGTATTTT. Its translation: CASSQGSLIDTDTQYF.

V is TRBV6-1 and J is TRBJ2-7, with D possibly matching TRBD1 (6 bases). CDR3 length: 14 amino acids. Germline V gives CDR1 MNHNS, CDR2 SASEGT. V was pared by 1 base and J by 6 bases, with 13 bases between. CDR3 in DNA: TGTGCCAGCAGTGAAGGAAGCAGGGGTGGCGAGCAGTACTTC. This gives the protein CASSEGSRGGEQYF.

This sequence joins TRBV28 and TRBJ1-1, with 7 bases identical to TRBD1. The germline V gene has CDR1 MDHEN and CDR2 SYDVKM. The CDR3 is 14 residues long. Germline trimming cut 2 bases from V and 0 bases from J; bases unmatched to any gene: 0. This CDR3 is CASSLDRVNTEAFF. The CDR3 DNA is TGTGCCAGCAGTTTAGACAGGGTGAACACTGAAGCTTTCTTT.

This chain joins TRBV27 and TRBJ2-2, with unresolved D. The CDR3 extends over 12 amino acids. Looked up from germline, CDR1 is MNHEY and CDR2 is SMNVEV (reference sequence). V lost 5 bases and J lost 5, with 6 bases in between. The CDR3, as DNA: TGTGCCAGCAGTCTCGCTACCGGGGAGCTGTTTTTT. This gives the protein CASSLATGELFF.

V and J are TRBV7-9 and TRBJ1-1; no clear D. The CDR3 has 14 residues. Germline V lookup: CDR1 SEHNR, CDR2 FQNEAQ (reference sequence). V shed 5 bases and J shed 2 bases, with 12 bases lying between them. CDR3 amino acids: CASSPRVLNTEAFF. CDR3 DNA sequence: TGTGCCAGCAGCCCTAGGGTTCTAAACACTGAAGCTTTCTTT.

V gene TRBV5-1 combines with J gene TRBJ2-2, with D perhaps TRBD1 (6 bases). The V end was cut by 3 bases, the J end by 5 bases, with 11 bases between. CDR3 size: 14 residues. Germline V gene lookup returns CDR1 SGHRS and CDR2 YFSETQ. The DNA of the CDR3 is TGCGCCAGCAGCTCACAGGGCACGACCGGGGAGCTGTTTTTT. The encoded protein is CASSSQGTTGELFF.

The CDR3 bases are TGTGCCAGCAGAAGCCTTAAACCGGGGGGGGCGTACTGGCAGTTCTTC. This codes for CASRSLKPGGAYWQFF. V and J are TRBV6-6 and TRBJ2-1, with 8 bases that match TRBD2. The CDR3 is made up of 16 amino acids. The trim removed 6 bases at V and 12 bases at J, leaving 19 bases unmatched. Germline CDR1 MNHNY, CDR2 SVGAGI (reference sequence).

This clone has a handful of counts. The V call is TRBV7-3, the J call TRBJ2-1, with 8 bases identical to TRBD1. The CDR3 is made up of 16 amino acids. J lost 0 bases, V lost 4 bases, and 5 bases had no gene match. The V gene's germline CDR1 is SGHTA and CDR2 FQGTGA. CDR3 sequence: CASSSRGPSSYNEQFF. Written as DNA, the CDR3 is TGTGCCAGCAGCTCCAGGGGGCCGAGCTCCTACAATGAGCAGTTCTTC.

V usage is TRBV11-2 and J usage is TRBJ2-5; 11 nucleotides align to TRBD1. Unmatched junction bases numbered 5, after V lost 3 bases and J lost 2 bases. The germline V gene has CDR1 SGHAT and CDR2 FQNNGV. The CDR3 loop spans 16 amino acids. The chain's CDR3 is CASSFRTGGLQETQYF. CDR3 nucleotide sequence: TGTGCCAGCAGCTTTAGGACAGGGGGCTTACAAGAGACCCAGTACTTC.

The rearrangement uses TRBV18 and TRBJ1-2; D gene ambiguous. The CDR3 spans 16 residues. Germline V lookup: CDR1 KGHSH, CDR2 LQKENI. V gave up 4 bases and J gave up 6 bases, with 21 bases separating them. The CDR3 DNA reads TGTGCCAGCTCACTTGCCGGCCGGAGGAGTGGGGATGGCTACACCTTC. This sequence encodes CASSLAGRRSGDGYTF.

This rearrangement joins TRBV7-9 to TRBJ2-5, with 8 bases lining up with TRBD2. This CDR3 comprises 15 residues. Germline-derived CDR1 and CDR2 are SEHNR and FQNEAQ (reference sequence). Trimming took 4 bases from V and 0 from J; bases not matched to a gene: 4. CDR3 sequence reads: CASSSGGAYQETQYF. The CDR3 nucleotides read TGTGCCAGCAGCTCCGGGGGGGCCTACCAAGAGACCCAGTACTTC.

CDR3 DNA sequence: TGTGCCAGTAGTATCCGGACAGACACTGAAGCTTTCTTT. Translated, it gives CASSIRTDTEAFF. V is TRBV19 and J is TRBJ1-1; tentative D call: TRBD1 (6 bases). The germline V gene has CDR1 LNHDA and CDR2 SQIVND (reference sequence). This CDR3 is built from 13 residues. V lost 3 bases and J lost 3, with 8 bases in between. Together with reference TRBV19 and TRBJ1-1, the CDR3 gives the full variable domain: DGGITQSPKYLFRKEGQNVTLSCEQNLNHDAMYWYRQDPGQGLRLIYYSQIVNDFQKGDIAEGYSVSREKKESFPLTVTSAQKNPTAFYLCASSIRTDTEAFFGQGTRLTVV.

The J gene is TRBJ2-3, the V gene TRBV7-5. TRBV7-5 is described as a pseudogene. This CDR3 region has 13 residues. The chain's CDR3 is CARSLGRTDTQYF. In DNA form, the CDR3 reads TGTGCCAGAAGCCTAGGACGGACAGATACGCAGTATTTT.

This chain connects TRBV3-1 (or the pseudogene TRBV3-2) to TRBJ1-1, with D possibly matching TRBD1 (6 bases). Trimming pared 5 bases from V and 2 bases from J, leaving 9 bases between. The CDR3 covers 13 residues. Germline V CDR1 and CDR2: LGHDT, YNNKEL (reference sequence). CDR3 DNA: TGTGCCAGCAGCTTCGGGACAAACACTGAAGCTTTCTTT. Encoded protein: CASSFGTNTEAFF.

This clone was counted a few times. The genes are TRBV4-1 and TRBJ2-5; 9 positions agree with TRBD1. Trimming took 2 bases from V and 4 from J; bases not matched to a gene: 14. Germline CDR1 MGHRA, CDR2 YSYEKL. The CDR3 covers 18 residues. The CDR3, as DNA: TGCGCCAGCAGCCAATCCACCCGGACAGGGGATTTCCGAGAGACCCAGTACTTC. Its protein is CASSQSTRTGDFRETQYF.

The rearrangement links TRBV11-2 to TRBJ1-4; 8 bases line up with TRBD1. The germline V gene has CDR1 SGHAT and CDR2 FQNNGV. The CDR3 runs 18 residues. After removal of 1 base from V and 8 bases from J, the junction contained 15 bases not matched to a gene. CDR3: CASSLGPLGRGLYEKLFF. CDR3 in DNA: TGTGCCAGCAGCTTAGGACCCCTCGGCAGGGGGCTTTACGAAAAACTGTTTTTT.